This T cell receptor beta chain was profiled in a study of technical replicates of blood from a few donors. Some clones are missing from TCRdb's copy, which holds only in-frame ones; the method was immunoSEQ multiplex PCR. The sample has 85,000 to 100,000 clones; about nine tenths are singletons. CDR1 is PRHDT, CDR2 FYEKMQ, per germline (reference sequence). The CDR3 consists of 14 residues. The V and J ends lost 5 bases and 2 bases respectively, with 10 bases between them. This TCR came from a human donor in good health. Specimen: T cells isolated from PBMCs. V is TRBV13 and J is TRBJ1-3, with TRBD1 as a possible D gene (6 bases). CDR3 DNA sequence: TGTGCCAGCAGCCCGTGGACAGCTGGAAACACCATATATTTT. Translating it yields CASSPWTAGNTIYF.